This T cell receptor beta chain was recorded in a study of blood T cell repertoires in COVID-19. As for the study in general: There were acute and convalescent COVID-19 samples, and they came from the United States, Italy and Spain.

Trimming left V 0 bases short and J 3 bases short, with 18 bases between. Germline-derived CDR1 and CDR2 are SGHNT and YYREEE (reference sequence). This CDR3 has 17 amino acids. The protocol was immunoSEQ multiplex PCR, while the TCRdb copy is restricted to in-frame clones and leaves out a portion. Here the sample spans roughly 250,000 clones, about 80% being singletons. The sample comprised peripheral blood. The gene calls are TRBV5-4 and TRBJ1-1, with D possibly matching TRBD1 (5 bases). The clonotype was recovered from a man between 45 and 60 years old with active or convalescent COVID-19. CDR3 amino acids: CASSLEYRGYSDTEAFF. The CDR3 DNA is TGTGCCAGCAGCTTGGAATATAGGGGATACTCGGACACTGAAGCTTTCTTT.